This T cell receptor beta chain derives from a study of T cell responses to AZD1222 COVID-19 vaccine (dated by TCRdb to 2020 to 2022). Looking at the study overall: AZD1222 recipients whose second dose came at about 4 weeks and those whose second dose came at about 12 weeks were combined into one group, since spike-specific TCR depth and breadth did not differ between the two schedules. A total of about 230 trial participants underwent TCR sequencing, of whom about 210 received two doses of AZD1222 and some 26 received two doses of the MenACWY control vaccine. Enrollment into the trials was organized by age into subgroups of 18-55, 56-69 and 70-plus years, and those subgroups contained 148, 28 and 57 TCR-sequenced participants, respectively.

Overall study results and their limits: Because no day 14 peak-response samples were available, repertoires were characterized only after the peak T cell response. Reportedly, almost half of the unique spike-specific TCRs recognized epitopes lying outside the regions that are mutated in the B.1.351 and B.1.1.7 variants. Conclusions about previously exposed vaccinees are limited, since just 5 to 7 AZD1222 recipients were seropositive for SARS-CoV-2 at baseline. The vaccine-associated CD4 TCRs covered the entire spike protein, and the dominant responses fell in regions 160-218 and 743-854. In the small 56-69-year group, the increase in depth fell short of significance, most likely because of low power. A significant rise in spike-specific TCR breadth and depth was observed after two AZD1222 doses relative to day 0 and relative to MenACWY recipients. Participants were mostly white British, with more females than males. The authors suggested clonal diversity may have been underestimated.

About this clone itself: This clone's antigen is unknown. Base qualities are missing; no much larger clone stands one base away.

In light of the paper, this sample's time point label describes: baseline before first vaccination. Vaccinee samples were obtained from the UK trials COV001 and COV002, which included a single-blind randomized controlled phase 2/3 trial of AZD1222 (ChAdOx1 nCoV-19) in healthy adults. Trial participant PBMC samples were collected at day 0 and day 28 after the second dose for TCRbeta chain sequencing. Germline trimming amounts to 1 base on V and 6 bases on J, with 3 as the count of junction bases outside the gene matches. Taken from cysteine to phenylalanine, the CDR3 has 15 residues. The retained sequence is limited to the CDR3, 45 bases, with the frame set at the first base. CDR1 and CDR2, looked up from the germline V gene, are SGHNT and YENEEA. The CDR3 regions of human TCRbeta chains were analyzed by immunosequencing. Per the original workflow: TCRs in the repertoires were compared against a reference library of SARS-CoV-2-specific TCRs that had been generated with the MIRA antigen-specificity platform. Breadth meant the fraction of unique TCRs that were SARS-CoV-2-associated, whereas depth meant the fraction of total T cells that were SARS-CoV-2-associated. Using the MIRA data, each spike-specific TCR was mapped to the spike region that the TCR reacts to and placed in a CD4 or CD8 class. Log10-transformed breadth and depth values were compared by one-way ANOVA with Sidak's multiple comparisons tests. TCRdb retrieved this table from immuneACCESS and kept in-frame rearrangements only. Not all clones are present; in checked studies, unresolved V genes account for under half, and no reason is known for the remainder. The V and J calls and the clone size are those of that table, but D and trimming were determined from the DNA. Present in this sample are 120,000 or so clones, 88% of which were seen just once. The ten largest clonotypes hold around 8% of the sample.

The sequences come from peripheral blood, collected on day 0 of AZD1222 vaccination. This TCR came from an adult in good health. The sequence is built from TRBV11-3 and TRBJ2-1; 10 junctional bases match TRBD2. The CDR3 protein: CASSLGAGGLNEQFF. Read as DNA, the sequence is TGTGCCAGCAGCTTAGGAGCGGGAGGGCTCAATGAGCAGTTCTTC.